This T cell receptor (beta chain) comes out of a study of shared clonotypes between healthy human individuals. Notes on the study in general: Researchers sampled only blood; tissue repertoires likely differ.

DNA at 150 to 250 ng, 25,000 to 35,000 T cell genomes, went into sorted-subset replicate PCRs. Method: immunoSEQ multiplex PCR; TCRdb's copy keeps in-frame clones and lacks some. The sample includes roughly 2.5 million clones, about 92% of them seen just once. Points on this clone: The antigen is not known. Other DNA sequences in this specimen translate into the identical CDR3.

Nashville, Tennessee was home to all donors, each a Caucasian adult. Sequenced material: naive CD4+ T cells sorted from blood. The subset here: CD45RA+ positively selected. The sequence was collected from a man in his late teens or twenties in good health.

CDR3 nucleotide sequence: TGTGCCAGCAGCCTAACAGGGAACACTGAAGCTTTCTTT. It specifies CASSLTGNTEAFF. The V gene is TRBV27, the J gene TRBJ1-1; a possible D gene is TRBD1 (5 bases). Germline-derived CDR1 and CDR2 are MNHEY and SMNVEV (reference sequence). Between the trimmed V and J ends, which lost 6 bases and 1 base, there was a span of 9 bases. This CDR3 region has 13 residues.